The rows below give T cell receptor beta chains drawn from one sample of a study of identical twins. TCRdb redid the calling of the 5' RACE reads with MiXCR, one entry per CDR3 protein. The sample lists 430,000 or so distinct CDR3 sequences; 24% were seen once. The same sample was also used in a study of T cells expressing NK-cell markers.

The sample taken for sequencing was CD4+ T cells sorted from blood. The origin of the receptors is a woman in her late teens or twenties in good health. Both conserved end residues are part of each CDR3. A D gene is named only where the DNA matches it firmly. Clone size is stated in some rows and not others, as once, few, many or a class when expanded.

V gene	J gene	D gene	clone size	CDR3 protein	CDR3 DNA
TRBV25-1	TRBJ2-7	.	few	CASQSTEQYF	TGTGCCAGCCAATCTACCGAGCAGTACTTC
TRBV5-1	TRBJ2-7	.	.	CASSLGEKDRSYEQYF	TGCGCCAGCAGCTTGGGGGAGAAGGACCGCTCCTACGAGCAGTACTTC
TRBV5-5	TRBJ2-1	.	few	CASSLLVRDPNEQFF	TGTGCCAGCAGCTTGCTTGTGAGGGATCCAAATGAGCAGTTCTTC
TRBV6-2/TRBV6-3	TRBJ2-1	.	.	CASTPFRGEQFF	TGTGCCAGCACCCCATTCCGGGGTGAGCAGTTCTTC
TRBV5-6	TRBJ2-7	.	.	CASSGSDGVEQYF	TGTGCCAGCAGCGGAAGCGACGGCGTAGAGCAGTACTTC
TRBV7-2	TRBJ2-3	.	.	CASSPRTRWRVTDTQYF	TGTGCCAGCAGCCCCAGGACAAGGTGGAGGGTTACAGATACGCAGTATTTT
TRBV4-2	TRBJ2-7	.	few	CASSQAWADNYEQYF	TGTGCCAGCAGCCAAGCCTGGGCGGACAACTACGAGCAGTACTTC
TRBV29-1	TRBJ2-1	.	.	CSAQNNEQFF	TGCAGCGCCCAGAACAATGAGCAGTTCTTC
TRBV5-1	TRBJ2-5	TRBD2	few	CASSLGISGGQETQYF	TGCGCCAGCAGCTTGGGGATTAGCGGGGGACAAGAGACCCAGTACTTC
TRBV15	TRBJ2-5	TRBD2	.	CATSRVRTSGQETQYF	TGTGCCACCAGCAGGGTTAGAACTAGCGGCCAAGAGACCCAGTACTTC
TRBV5-1	TRBJ2-1	.	.	CASSLVLENNEQFF	TGCGCCAGCAGCTTGGTGTTAGAGAACAATGAGCAGTTCTTC
TRBV12-3/TRBV12-4	TRBJ2-7	TRBD1	few	CASSPDRGGYEQYF	TGTGCCAGCAGCCCCGACAGGGGTGGCTACGAGCAGTACTTC
TRBV9	TRBJ1-1	.	.	CASSGEGGVDTEAFF	TGTGCCAGCAGCGGAGAGGGGGGTGTAGACACTGAAGCTTTCTTT
TRBV12-3/TRBV12-4	TRBJ2-7	.	.	CASSLQWRGLYEQYF	TGTGCCAGCAGCCTACAGTGGCGGGGGCTTTACGAGCAGTACTTC
TRBV5-5	TRBJ1-4	.	.	CASSLYVEKLFF	TGTGCCAGCAGCTTATACGTTGAAAAACTGTTTTTT
TRBV29-1	TRBJ2-5	.	few	CSVDRGIRETQYF	TGCAGCGTTGACCGCGGGATACGGGAGACCCAGTACTTC
TRBV29-1	TRBJ2-1	TRBD2	few	CSVERLAGGLNEQFF	TGCAGCGTTGAAAGGCTAGCGGGGGGGCTTAATGAGCAGTTCTTC
TRBV6-1	TRBJ2-7	TRBD2	.	CASRSGGFSYEQYF	TGTGCCAGCAGGTCGGGAGGGTTCTCCTACGAGCAGTACTTC
TRBV29-1	TRBJ2-1	TRBD1	many	CSVGQGEPSPQFF	TGCAGCGTAGGACAGGGGGAGCCCAGTCCGCAGTTCTTC
TRBV7-9	TRBJ1-6	.	few	CASSFHGGSPLHF	TGTGCCAGCAGCTTCCATGGGGGATCACCCCTCCACTTT
TRBV10-3	TRBJ2-7	TRBD1	.	CATQTGPNEQYF	TGTGCCACCCAGACAGGGCCCAACGAGCAGTACTTC
TRBV12-3/TRBV12-4	TRBJ2-7	.	few	CASSLNRPPYEQYF	TGTGCCAGCAGTTTAAACAGGCCCCCTTACGAGCAGTACTTC
TRBV7-9	TRBJ2-5	.	.	CASSARTEGETQYF	TGTGCCAGCAGTGCCCGGACAGAGGGAGAGACCCAGTACTTC
TRBV20-1	TRBJ1-1	.	.	CSAAVGNTEAFF	TGCAGTGCCGCGGTGGGGAACACTGAAGCTTTCTTT
TRBV5-1	TRBJ1-1	.	.	CASGRSTNTEAFF	TGCGCCAGCGGAAGGAGTACGAACACTGAAGCTTTCTTT
TRBV5-4	TRBJ2-4	TRBD2	few	CASSLVFRTSGDLAKNIQYF	TGTGCCAGCAGCTTGGTTTTCCGGACTAGCGGGGATCTAGCCAAAAACATTCAGTACTTC
TRBV10-2	TRBJ2-3	.	.	CASSESRSRGTDTQYF	TGCGCCAGCAGTGAGTCACGATCCAGAGGGACAGATACGCAGTATTTT
TRBV6-2/TRBV6-3	TRBJ2-1	.	.	CATRQSSYNEQFF	TGTGCCACCCGCCAGAGCTCCTACAATGAGCAGTTCTTC
TRBV20-1	TRBJ2-1	.	few	CSASSGLSSSYNEQFF	TGCAGTGCTAGCTCAGGACTCTCTAGCTCCTACAATGAGCAGTTCTTC
TRBV7-2	TRBJ2-1	.	few	CASSRDAYNEQFF	TGTGCCAGCTCCCGGGACGCCTACAATGAGCAGTTCTTC
TRBV29-1	TRBJ1-1	TRBD1	.	CSVLRDRNTEAFF	TGCAGCGTTTTAAGGGACAGGAACACTGAAGCTTTCTTT
TRBV19	TRBJ2-5	TRBD2	.	CASRSLAGGPETQYF	TGTGCCAGTAGATCACTAGCGGGGGGGCCGGAGACCCAGTACTTC
TRBV11-2	TRBJ2-2	.	.	CASSLRRETNTGELFF	TGTGCCAGCAGCTTACGGCGGGAAACGAACACCGGGGAGCTGTTTTTT
TRBV2	TRBJ2-7	TRBD1	few	CASRLSVGTAAYEQYF	TGTGCCAGCCGCCTGTCAGTGGGGACAGCAGCCTACGAGCAGTACTTC
TRBV12-3/TRBV12-4	TRBJ2-1	.	.	CASSLAGFSYNEQFF	TGTGCCAGCAGTTTGGCGGGGTTCTCCTACAATGAGCAGTTCTTC
TRBV4-3	TRBJ2-5	.	many	CASSQTVGGKETQYF	TGCGCCAGCAGCCAAACGGTTGGGGGGAAAGAGACCCAGTACTTC
TRBV10-3	TRBJ2-1	TRBD2	.	CAIIRTSGSYNEQFF	TGTGCCATCATCCGGACTAGCGGGAGTTACAATGAGCAGTTCTTC
TRBV6-2/TRBV6-3	TRBJ2-1	TRBD2	once	CAISVSGRAIYNEQFF	TGTGCCATCAGTGTGAGCGGGAGGGCCATCTACAATGAGCAGTTCTTC
TRBV6-2/TRBV6-3	TRBJ2-3	.	few	CASSYGAQSGRTDTQYF	TGTGCCAGCAGTTACGGTGCCCAGAGCGGACGCACAGATACGCAGTATTTT
TRBV4-3	TRBJ2-1	TRBD2	.	CASSQQAGADNEQFF	TGCGCCAGCAGCCAGCAAGCGGGAGCGGACAATGAGCAGTTCTTC
TRBV12-3/TRBV12-4	TRBJ2-5	.	few	CASSSGLPWRPQYF	TGTGCCAGCAGTTCGGGGTTGCCGTGGAGACCCCAGTACTTC
TRBV12-3/TRBV12-4	TRBJ1-2	.	.	CASRITRLSYGYTF	TGTGCCAGCAGGATTACCCGGCTGAGCTATGGCTACACCTTC
TRBV20-1	TRBJ1-1	.	.	CSARSGNMNTEAFF	TGCAGTGCTAGGTCAGGGAACATGAACACTGAAGCTTTCTTT
TRBV20-1	TRBJ2-3	.	.	CSAQHGGVDTQYF	TGCAGTGCTCAGCACGGAGGGGTAGATACGCAGTATTTT
TRBV10-3	TRBJ2-2	.	few	CAISGFSGSTGELFF	TGTGCCATCAGTGGATTCTCCGGGTCGACCGGGGAGCTGTTTTTT
TRBV7-9	TRBJ1-1	TRBD1	few	CASSRTTGVAFF	TGTGCCAGCAGCCGCACTACAGGGGTAGCTTTCTTT
TRBV12-3/TRBV12-4	TRBJ2-2	.	many	CASSFGMRVLAGELFF	TGTGCCAGCAGTTTTGGGATGAGGGTTTTGGCCGGGGAGCTGTTTTTT
TRBV20-1	TRBJ2-7	.	few	CSATPHGSSYEQYF	TGCAGTGCTACGCCTCACGGGAGCTCCTACGAGCAGTACTTC
TRBV3-1	TRBJ2-3	.	few	CASSQDTGRADTQYF	TGTGCCAGCAGCCAAGATACGGGACGGGCAGATACGCAGTATTTT
TRBV7-2	TRBJ2-2	.	.	CASSRQALENTGELFF	TGTGCCAGCAGTCGACAGGCCCTAGAGAACACCGGGGAGCTGTTTTTT
TRBV3-1	TRBJ2-2	.	few	CASSQVGGYTGELFF	TGTGCCAGCAGCCAAGTGGGGGGATACACCGGGGAGCTGTTTTTT
TRBV20-1	TRBJ1-1	.	.	CSAGTVLNTEAFF	TGCAGTGCCGGAACAGTCTTGAACACTGAAGCTTTCTTT
TRBV5-6	TRBJ1-1	.	many	CASSFRSGRTEAFF	TGTGCCAGCAGCTTTCGGTCGGGTAGGACTGAAGCTTTCTTT
TRBV5-1	TRBJ2-3	TRBD2	many	CASSPSGGTGTDTQYF	TGCGCCAGCAGCCCGTCGGGAGGGACGGGCACAGATACGCAGTATTTT
TRBV7-9	TRBJ2-7	.	.	CASSFPPEQYF	TGTGCCAGCAGCTTCCCCCCAGAGCAGTACTTC
TRBV20-1	TRBJ2-7	TRBD2	.	CSLTSGANYEQYF	TGCAGTCTAACTAGCGGGGCGAACTACGAGCAGTACTTC
TRBV20-1	TRBJ2-5	TRBD2	few	CSAGGGMETQYF	TGCAGCGCGGGGGGCGGGATGGAGACCCAGTACTTC